Reported below is one T cell receptor beta chain. These data originate in a study of blood T cell repertoires in COVID-19. Sequenced by immunoSEQ multiplex PCR; TCRdb stores in-frame clones only, minus some. The repertoire holds about 300,000 clones, with 89% as singletons. Germline values: CDR1 SGHNT, CDR2 YYREEE (reference sequence). V was clipped by 4 bases and J by 2 bases; unmatched bases: 8. The CDR3 covers 16 residues. The genes are TRBV5-4 and TRBJ2-3; 9 positions agree with TRBD2. This TCR was sampled from a middle-aged woman who had recovered from COVID-19. The source material was PBMCs or T cells enriched from blood (not recorded which). CDR3 coding DNA: TGTGCCAGCAGCCTCGGGTCTAGCGGGATCACAGATACGCAGTATTTT. Its translation is CASSLGSSGITDTQYF.